A single T cell receptor (beta chain) is shown here with its context. Its antigen is unknown. This sample stems from a study of CD8+CD57+ T cells in acquired aplastic anemia. Looking at the study overall: Isolated CD4+ and CD8+ cells, once sorted, yielded DNA averaging around 3.3 ug. General study findings and limits: Levels of CD8+ Simpson's diversity were not significantly distinct in patients versus controls. Around 27 CD8+ CDR3 sequences occurred in both the patients and the controls.

Template material for TCR beta VDJ and CDR3 profiling consisted of genomic DNA. TCRdb reanalysed the reads using MiXCR and keeps one entry per CDR3 protein. The table includes 250,000 to 350,000 distinct CDR3 sequences, around three fifths detected once. Patients included in sequencing had previously demonstrated CD8+CD57+ cell expansion by flow cytometry. As a group, the patients uniformly had severe acquired aplastic anemia. The germline V gene has CDR1 DFQATT and CDR2 SNEGSKA (reference sequence). The ends lost 6 bases at V and 2 bases at J; junction bases unmatched: 8. The CDR3 is made up of 15 amino acids.

The J gene is TRBJ2-7, the V gene TRBV20-1; 12 positions agree with TRBD2. The TCR was taken from a human donor with aplastic anemia. Sequencing was carried out using sorted CD4+, CD8+, or CD8+CD57+ T cells (not recorded which) from PBMCs. The CDR3 here is CSASPTSGRTYEQYF. The CDR3 DNA follows: TGCAGTGCAAGTCCGACTAGCGGGAGAACCTACGAGCAGTACTTC.